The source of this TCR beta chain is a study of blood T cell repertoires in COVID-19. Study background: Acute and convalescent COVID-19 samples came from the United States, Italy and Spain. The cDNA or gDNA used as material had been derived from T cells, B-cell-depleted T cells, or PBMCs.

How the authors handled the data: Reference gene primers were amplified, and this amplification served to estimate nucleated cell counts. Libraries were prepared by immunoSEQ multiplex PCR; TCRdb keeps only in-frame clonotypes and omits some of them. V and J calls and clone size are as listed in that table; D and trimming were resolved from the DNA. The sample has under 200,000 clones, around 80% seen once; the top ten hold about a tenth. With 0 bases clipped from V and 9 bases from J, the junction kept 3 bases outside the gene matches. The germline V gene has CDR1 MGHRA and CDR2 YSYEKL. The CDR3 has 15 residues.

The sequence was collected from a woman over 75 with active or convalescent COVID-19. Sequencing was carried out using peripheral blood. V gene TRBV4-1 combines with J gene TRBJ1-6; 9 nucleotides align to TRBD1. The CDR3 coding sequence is TGCGCCAGCAGCCAAGAAGGACAGGGGATTTCACCCCTCCACTTT. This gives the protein CASSQEGQGISPLHF.